The entry below describes one T cell receptor (beta chain). A junction boundary mismatches the germline segment, possibly from a read error. TCR beta CDR3 regions were amplified from RNA. First-round RT-PCR with HTBI primers amplified the TCR CDR3 region. TCRdb fed the multiplex PCR reads into MiXCR, producing one record per CDR3 protein. The data hold 660,000 or so distinct CDR3 sequences, with nearly 45% observed a single time. This record belongs to a study of T cells in Graves' hyperthyroidism and ophthalmopathy. Germline V lookup: CDR1 SEHNR, CDR2 FQNEAQ (reference sequence). CDR3 size: 15 residues.

The clonotype was recovered from an adult man with Graves' disease, either hyperthyroidism or ophthalmopathy (not recorded which). The chain joins TRBV7-9 to TRBJ2-7; either TRBD1 or TRBD2 may fit D (6 bases each). Sequenced: peripheral blood or thyroid tissue (not recorded which). The CDR3 reads CASSIPGANSYEQYF. The CDR3 DNA follows: TGCGCCAGCAGCATTCCGGGGGCGAACTCCTACGAGCAGTACTTC. Complete variable domain (other parts from reference TRBV7-9 and TRBJ2-7): DTGVSQNPRHKITKRGQNVTFRCDPISEHNRLYWYRQTLGQGPEFLTYFQNEAQLEKSRLLSDRFSAERPKGSFSTLEIQRTEQGDSAMYLCASSIPGANSYEQYFGPGTRLTVT.